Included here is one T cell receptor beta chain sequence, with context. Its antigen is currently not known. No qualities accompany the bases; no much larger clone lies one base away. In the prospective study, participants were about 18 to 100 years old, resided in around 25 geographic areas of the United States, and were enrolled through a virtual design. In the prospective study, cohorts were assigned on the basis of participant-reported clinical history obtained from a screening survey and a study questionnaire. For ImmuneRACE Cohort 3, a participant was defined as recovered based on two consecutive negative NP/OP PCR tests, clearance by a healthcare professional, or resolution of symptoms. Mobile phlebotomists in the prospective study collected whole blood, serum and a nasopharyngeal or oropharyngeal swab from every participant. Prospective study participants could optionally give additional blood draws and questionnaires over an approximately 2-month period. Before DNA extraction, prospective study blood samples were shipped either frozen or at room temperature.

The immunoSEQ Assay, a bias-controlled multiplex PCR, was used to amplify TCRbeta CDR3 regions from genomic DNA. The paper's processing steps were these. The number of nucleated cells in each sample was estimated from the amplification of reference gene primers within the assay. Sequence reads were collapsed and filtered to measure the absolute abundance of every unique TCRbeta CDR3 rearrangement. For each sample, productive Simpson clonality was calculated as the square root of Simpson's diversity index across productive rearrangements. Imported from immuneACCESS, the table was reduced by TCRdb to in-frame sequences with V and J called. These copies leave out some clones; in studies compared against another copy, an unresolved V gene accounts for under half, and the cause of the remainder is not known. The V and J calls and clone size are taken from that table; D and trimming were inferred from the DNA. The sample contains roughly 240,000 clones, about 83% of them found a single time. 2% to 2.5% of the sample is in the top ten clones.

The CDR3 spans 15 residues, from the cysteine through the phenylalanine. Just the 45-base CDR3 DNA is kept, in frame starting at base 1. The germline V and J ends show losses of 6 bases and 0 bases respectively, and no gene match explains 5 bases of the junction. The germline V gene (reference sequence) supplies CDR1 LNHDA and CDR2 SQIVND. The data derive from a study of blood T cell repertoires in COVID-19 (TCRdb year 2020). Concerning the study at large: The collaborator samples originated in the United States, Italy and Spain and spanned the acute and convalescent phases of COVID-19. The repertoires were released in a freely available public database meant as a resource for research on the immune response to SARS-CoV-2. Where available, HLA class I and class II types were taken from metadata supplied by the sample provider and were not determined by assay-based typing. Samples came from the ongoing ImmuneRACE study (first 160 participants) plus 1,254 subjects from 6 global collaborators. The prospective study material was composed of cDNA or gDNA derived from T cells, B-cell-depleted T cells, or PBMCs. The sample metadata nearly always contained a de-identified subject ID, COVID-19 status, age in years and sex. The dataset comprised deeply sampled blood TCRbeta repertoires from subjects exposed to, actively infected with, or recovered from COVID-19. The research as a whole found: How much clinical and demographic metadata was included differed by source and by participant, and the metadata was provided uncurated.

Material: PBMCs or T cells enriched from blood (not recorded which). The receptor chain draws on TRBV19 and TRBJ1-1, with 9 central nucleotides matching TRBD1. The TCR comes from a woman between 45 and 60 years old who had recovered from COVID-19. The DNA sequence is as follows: TGTGCCAGTAGCCCCCGGACAGGGGTGAACACTGAAGCTTTCTTT. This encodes CASSPRTGVNTEAFF.